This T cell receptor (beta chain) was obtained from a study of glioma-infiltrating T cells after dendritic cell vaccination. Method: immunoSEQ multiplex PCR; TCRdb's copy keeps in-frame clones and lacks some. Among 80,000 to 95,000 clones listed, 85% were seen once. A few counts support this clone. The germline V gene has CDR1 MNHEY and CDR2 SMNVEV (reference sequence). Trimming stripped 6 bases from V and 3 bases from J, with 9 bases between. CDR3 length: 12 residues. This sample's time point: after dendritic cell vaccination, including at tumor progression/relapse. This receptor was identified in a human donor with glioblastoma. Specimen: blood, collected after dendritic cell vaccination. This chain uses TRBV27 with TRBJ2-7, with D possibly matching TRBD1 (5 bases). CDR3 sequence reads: CASRGVGYEQYF. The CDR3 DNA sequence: TGTGCCAGCAGAGGGGTGGGCTACGAGCAGTACTTC.